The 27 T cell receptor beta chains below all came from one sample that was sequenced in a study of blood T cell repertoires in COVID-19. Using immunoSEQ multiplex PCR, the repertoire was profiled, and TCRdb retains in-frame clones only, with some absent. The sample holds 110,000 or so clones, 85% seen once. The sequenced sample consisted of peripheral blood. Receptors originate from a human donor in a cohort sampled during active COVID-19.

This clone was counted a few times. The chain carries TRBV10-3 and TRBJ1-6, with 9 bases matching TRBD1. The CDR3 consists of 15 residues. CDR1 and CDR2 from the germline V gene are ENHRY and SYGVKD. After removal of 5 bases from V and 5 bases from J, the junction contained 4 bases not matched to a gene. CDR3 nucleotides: TGTGCCATCAGTACAGGGGGCTATGATAATTCACCCCTCCACTTT. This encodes CAISTGGYDNSPLHF.

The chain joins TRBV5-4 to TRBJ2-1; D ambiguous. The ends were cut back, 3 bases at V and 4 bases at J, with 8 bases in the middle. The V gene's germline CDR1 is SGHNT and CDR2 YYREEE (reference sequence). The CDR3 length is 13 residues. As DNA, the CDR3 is TGTGCCAGCAGCTCCGTAAAATACAATGAGCAGTTCTTC. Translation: CASSSVKYNEQFF.

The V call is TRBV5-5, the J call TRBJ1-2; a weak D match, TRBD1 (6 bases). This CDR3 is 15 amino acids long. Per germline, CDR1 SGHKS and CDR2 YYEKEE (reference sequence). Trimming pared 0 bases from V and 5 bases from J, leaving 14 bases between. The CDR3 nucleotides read TGTGCCAGCAGCTTGGGGGAACACAGGGTTTATGGCTACACCTTC. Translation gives CASSLGEHRVYGYTF.

The CDR3, as DNA: TGTGCCAGTAACCGGGGGGGAAACTATGGCTACACCTTC. It yields the protein CASNRGGNYGYTF. The gene calls are TRBV19 and TRBJ1-2, with D maybe TRBD1 (5 bases). Germline values: CDR1 LNHDA, CDR2 SQIVND (reference sequence). This CDR3 has 13 residues. The V gene lost 7 bases and the J gene lost 2 bases, with 11 bases spanning the gap.

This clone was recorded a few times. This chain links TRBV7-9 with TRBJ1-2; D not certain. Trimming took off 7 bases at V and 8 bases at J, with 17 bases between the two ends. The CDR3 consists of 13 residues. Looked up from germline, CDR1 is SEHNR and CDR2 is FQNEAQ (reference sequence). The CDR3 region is CASKERWTAGYTF. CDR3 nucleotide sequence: TGTGCCAGCAAGGAGAGGTGGACTGCCGGCTACACCTTC.

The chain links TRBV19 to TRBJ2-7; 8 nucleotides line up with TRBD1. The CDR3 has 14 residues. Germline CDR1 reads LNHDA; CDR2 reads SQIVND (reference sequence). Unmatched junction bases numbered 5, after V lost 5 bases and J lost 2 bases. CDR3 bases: TGTGCCAGTAGTTCCCGACAGGGGACCTACGAGCAGTACTTC. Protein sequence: CASSSRQGTYEQYF.

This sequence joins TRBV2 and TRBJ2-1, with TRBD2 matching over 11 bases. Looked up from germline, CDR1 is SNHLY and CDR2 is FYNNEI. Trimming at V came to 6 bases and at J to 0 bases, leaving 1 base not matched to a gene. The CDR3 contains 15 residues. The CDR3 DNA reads TGTGCCAGCAGGGGGACTAGCGGCTCCTACAATGAGCAGTTCTTC. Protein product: CASRGTSGSYNEQFF.

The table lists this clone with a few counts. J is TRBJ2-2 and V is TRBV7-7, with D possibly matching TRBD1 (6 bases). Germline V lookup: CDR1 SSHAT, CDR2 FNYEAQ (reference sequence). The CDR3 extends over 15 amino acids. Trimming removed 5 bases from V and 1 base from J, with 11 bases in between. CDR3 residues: CASSPMTGNTGELFF. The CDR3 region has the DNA TGTGCCAGCAGCCCCATGACAGGGAACACCGGGGAGCTGTTTTTT.

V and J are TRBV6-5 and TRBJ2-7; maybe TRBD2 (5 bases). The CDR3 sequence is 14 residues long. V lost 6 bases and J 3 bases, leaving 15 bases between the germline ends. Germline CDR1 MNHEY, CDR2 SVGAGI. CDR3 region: CASRAERARYEQYF. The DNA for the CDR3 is TGTGCCAGCAGGGCTGAGAGGGCGCGCTACGAGCAGTACTTC.

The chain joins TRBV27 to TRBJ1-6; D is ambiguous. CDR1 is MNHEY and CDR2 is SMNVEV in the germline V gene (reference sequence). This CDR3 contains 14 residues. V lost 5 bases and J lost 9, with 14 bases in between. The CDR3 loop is CASSLLREVSPLHF. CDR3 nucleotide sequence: TGTGCCAGCAGTCTACTGAGGGAGGTTTCACCCCTCCACTTT.

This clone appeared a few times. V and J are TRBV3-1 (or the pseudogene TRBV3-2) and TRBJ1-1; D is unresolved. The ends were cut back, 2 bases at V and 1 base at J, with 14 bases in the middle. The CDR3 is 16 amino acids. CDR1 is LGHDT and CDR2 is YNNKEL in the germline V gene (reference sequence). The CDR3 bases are TGTGCCAGCAGCCAAACTGGACGGGAGAAGAACACTGAAGCTTTCTTT. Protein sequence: CASSQTGREKNTEAFF.

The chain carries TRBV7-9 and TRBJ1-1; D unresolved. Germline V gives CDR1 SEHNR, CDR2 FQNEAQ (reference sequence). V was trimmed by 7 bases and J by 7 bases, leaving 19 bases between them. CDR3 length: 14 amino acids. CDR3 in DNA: TGTGCCAGCACCAAAGGGAGGAGTGGGGATGAAGCTTTCTTT. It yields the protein CASTKGRSGDEAFF.

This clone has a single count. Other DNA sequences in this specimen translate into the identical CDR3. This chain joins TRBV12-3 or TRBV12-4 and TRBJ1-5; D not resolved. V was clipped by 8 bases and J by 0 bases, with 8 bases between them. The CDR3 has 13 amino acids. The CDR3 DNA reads TGTGCCAGCCGAGTTGCTAGCAATCAGCCCCAGCATTTT. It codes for CASRVASNQPQHF.

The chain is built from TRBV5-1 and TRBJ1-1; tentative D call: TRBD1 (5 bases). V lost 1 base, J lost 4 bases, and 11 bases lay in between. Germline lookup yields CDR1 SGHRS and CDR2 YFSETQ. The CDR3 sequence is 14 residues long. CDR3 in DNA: TGCGCCAGCAGCTTGACGGGGGTGAGCACTGAAGCTTTCTTT. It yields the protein CASSLTGVSTEAFF.

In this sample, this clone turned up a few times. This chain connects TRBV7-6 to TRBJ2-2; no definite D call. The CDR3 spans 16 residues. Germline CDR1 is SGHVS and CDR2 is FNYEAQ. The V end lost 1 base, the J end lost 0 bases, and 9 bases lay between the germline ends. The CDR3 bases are TGTGCCAGCAGCTTAGTCCGCCAGGCGAACACCGGGGAGCTGTTTTTT. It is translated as CASSLVRQANTGELFF.

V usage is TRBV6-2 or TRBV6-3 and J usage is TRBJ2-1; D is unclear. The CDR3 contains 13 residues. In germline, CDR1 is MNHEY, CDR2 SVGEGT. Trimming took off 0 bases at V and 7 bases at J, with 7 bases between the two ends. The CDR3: CASSYSTENEQFF. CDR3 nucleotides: TGTGCCAGCAGTTACTCGACGGAGAATGAGCAGTTCTTC.

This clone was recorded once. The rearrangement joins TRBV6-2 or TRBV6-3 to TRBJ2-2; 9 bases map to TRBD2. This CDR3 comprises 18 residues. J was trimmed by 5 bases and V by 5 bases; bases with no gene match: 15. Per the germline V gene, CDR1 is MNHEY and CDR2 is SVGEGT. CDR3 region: CASSTPASGVSGTGELFF. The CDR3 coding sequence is TGTGCCAGCAGTACCCCGGCTAGCGGGGTCTCCGGGACCGGGGAGCTGTTTTTT.

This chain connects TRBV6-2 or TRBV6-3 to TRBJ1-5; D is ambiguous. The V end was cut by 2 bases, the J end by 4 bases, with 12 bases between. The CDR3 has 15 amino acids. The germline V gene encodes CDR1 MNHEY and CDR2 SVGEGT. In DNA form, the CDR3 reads TGTGCCAGCAGTTACACTCCGTCGGGGAATCAGCCCCAGCATTTT. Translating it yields CASSYTPSGNQPQHF.

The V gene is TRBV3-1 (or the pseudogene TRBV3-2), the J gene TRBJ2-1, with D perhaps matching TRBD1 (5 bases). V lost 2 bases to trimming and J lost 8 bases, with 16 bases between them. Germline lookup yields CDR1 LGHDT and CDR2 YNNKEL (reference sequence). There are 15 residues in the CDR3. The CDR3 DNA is TGTGCCAGCAGCCAAAGGCAGGGTTTGAATTATGAGCAGTTCTTC. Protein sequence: CASSQRQGLNYEQFF.

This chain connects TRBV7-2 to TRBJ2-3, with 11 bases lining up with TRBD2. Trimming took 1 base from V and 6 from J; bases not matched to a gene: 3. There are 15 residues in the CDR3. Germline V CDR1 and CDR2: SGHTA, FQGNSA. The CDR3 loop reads CASSLERLAGDTQYF. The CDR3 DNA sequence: TGTGCCAGCAGCTTAGAAAGACTAGCGGGGGATACGCAGTATTTT. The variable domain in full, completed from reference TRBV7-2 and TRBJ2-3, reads GAGVSQSPSNKVTEKGKDVELRCDPISGHTALYWYRQSLGQGLEFLIYFQGNSAPDKSGLPSDRFSAERTGGSVSTLTIQRTQQEDSAVYLCASSLERLAGDTQYFGPGTRLTVL.

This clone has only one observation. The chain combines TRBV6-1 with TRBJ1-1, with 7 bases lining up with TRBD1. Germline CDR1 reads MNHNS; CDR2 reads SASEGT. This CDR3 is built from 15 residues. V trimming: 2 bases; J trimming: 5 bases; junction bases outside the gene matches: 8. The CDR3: CASSERRGRWTEAFF. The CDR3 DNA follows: TGTGCCAGCAGTGAAAGGAGGGGGCGGTGGACTGAAGCTTTCTTT.

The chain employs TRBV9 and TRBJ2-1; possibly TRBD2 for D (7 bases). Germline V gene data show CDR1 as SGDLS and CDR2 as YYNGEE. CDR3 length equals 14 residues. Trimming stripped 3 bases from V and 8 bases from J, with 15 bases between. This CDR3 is CASSAGGRWDEQFF. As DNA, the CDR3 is TGTGCCAGCAGCGCGGGGGGCCGTTGGGATGAGCAGTTCTTC.

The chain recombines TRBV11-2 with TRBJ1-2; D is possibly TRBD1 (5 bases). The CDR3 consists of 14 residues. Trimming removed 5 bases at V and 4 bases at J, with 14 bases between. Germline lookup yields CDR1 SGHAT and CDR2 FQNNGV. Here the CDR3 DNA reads TGTGCCAGCAGCCGGAATTCAGGGATCTATGGCTACACCTTC. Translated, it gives CASSRNSGIYGYTF.

Written as DNA, the CDR3 is TGTGCCAGCAGCGTAACCCCGAGTAGCAGACAAGCTTTCTTT. Residues: CASSVTPSSRQAFF. The chain carries TRBV9 and TRBJ1-1; the D is unclear. CDR1 and CDR2 (germline): SGDLS, YYNGEE. The CDR3 runs 14 residues. Between the trimmed V and J ends, which lost 1 base and 9 bases, there was a span of 16 bases.

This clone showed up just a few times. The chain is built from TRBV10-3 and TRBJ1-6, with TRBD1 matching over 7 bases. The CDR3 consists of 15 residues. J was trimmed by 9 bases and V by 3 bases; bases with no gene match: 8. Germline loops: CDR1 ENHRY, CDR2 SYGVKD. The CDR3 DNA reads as TGTGCCATCAGTGAAGGGCAGGGGGAAGCTTCACCCCTCCACTTT. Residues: CAISEGQGEASPLHF.

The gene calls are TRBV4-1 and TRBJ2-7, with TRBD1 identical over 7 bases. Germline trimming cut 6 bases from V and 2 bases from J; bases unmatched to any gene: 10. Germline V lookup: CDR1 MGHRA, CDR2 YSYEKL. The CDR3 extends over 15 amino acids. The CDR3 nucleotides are TGCGCCAGCAGTCAATTCCGGGACAGCCCCTACGAGCAGTACTTC. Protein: CASSQFRDSPYEQYF.

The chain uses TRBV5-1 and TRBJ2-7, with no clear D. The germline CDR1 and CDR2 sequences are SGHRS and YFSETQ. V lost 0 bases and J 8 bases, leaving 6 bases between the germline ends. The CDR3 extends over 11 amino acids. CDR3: CASSLGSQQYF. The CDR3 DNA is TGCGCCAGCAGCTTGGGTTCTCAGCAGTACTTC.